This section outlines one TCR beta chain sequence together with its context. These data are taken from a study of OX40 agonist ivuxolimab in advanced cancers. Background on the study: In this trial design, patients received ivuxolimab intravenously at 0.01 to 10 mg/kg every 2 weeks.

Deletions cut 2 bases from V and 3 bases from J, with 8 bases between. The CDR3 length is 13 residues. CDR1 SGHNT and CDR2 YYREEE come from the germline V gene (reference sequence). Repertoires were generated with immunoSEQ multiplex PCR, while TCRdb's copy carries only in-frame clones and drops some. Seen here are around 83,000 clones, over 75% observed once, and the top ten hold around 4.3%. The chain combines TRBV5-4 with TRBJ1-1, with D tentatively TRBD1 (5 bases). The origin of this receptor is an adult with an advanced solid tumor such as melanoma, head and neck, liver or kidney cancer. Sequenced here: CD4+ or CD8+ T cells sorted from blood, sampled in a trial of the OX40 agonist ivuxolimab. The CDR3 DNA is TGTGCCAGCAGCTTAGACAGAGACACTGAAGCTTTCTTT. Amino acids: CASSLDRDTEAFF.